This T cell receptor beta chain was documented in a study of blood T cells in healthy people across ages. Study-level findings and limits: Getting older went along with TCR beta diversity per million T cells dropping roughly linearly.

Germline loops: CDR1 DFQATT, CDR2 SNEGSKA (reference sequence). The CDR3 runs to 13 residues. J lost 5 bases, V lost 1 base, and 5 bases had no gene match. With a J-beta primer mix and a sample-barcoded 5' primer, a second PCR ran 7 to 11 cycles. TCRdb re-called the 5' RACE reads through MiXCR, storing one row per CDR3 protein. Of about a million distinct CDR3 sequences in the sample, roughly 51% were seen once. Concerning this clonotype itself: As yet, its antigen is unknown.

The sequence was obtained from a woman aged 55 to 70 in good health. This chain uses TRBV20-1 with TRBJ2-7, with TRBD1 matching 7 bases. Specimen: blood. The CDR3 region has the DNA TGCAGTGCTAGAGTGGGACAGAGAAACGAGCAGTACTTC. Amino acids: CSARVGQRNEQYF.